One and the same sample provided the 9 T cell receptor beta chains below, sequenced in a study of Ad26.COV2.S vaccination and SARS-CoV-2 variants. The data were produced by immunoSEQ multiplex PCR, yet TCRdb's version contains in-frame clones alone and is incomplete. The sample yields under 95,000 clones, around 82% seen once. The sample was peripheral blood, taken after recovery from COVID-19. These receptor sequences come from a human donor who had recovered from COVID-19.

CDR3 in DNA: TGTGCCAGCAGCCGAGATCGGGGCGAGCAGTACTTC. Translating gives CASSRDRGEQYF. The rearrangement uses TRBV3-1 (or the pseudogene TRBV3-2) and TRBJ2-7; D possibly corresponds to TRBD2 (5 bases). The CDR3 consists of 12 residues. Trimming cost V 4 bases and J 6 bases, with 10 bases left between them. Per the germline V gene, CDR1 is LGHDT and CDR2 is YNNKEL (reference sequence).

This chain links TRBV7-9 with TRBJ2-5; a possible D gene is TRBD2 (6 bases). The CDR3 is 13 amino acids. Per the germline V gene, CDR1 is SEHNR and CDR2 is FQNEAQ (reference sequence). Trimming pared 3 bases from V and 3 bases from J, leaving 8 bases between. The CDR3 sequence: CASSFGLKETQYF. The CDR3 bases are TGTGCCAGCAGCTTCGGACTAAAAGAGACCCAGTACTTC. Using reference TRBV7-9 and TRBJ2-5 for the parts outside the CDR3, the full variable domain is DTGVSQNPRHKITKRGQNVTFRCDPISEHNRLYWYRQTLGQGPEFLTYFQNEAQLEKSRLLSDRFSAERPKGSFSTLEIQRTEQGDSAMYLCASSFGLKETQYFGPGTRLLVL.

The chain couples TRBV5-1 to TRBJ2-7, with D unresolved. Between the trimmed V and J ends, which lost 4 bases and 7 bases, there was a span of 21 bases. The CDR3 runs to 15 residues. Germline CDR1 reads SGHRS; CDR2 reads YFSETQ. The CDR3 reads CASSQTRAAGREQYF. CDR3 coding DNA: TGCGCCAGCAGCCAAACCCGGGCCGCTGGTCGAGAGCAGTACTTC.

The V gene is TRBV28, the J gene TRBJ2-3, with TRBD1 identical over 9 bases. Unmatched junction bases numbered 0, after V lost 2 bases and J lost 0 bases. This CDR3 comprises 15 residues. Germline V gene lookup returns CDR1 MDHEN and CDR2 SYDVKM. CDR3 in DNA: TGTGCCAGCAGTTTAGGGACAGGGAGCACAGATACGCAGTATTTT. Its protein product is CASSLGTGSTDTQYF.

The V and J genes are TRBV28 and TRBJ2-3, with 8 bases matching TRBD2. Germline V gives CDR1 MDHEN, CDR2 SYDVKM. This CDR3 is built from 16 residues. Trimming at V came to 3 bases and at J to 2 bases, leaving 7 bases not matched to a gene. In DNA, the CDR3 is TGTGCCAGCAGTTTGGAAGCGGGAGCCAACACAGATACGCAGTATTTT. Its protein is CASSLEAGANTDTQYF. The full variable domain, in which reference TRBV28 and TRBJ2-3 provide the parts outside the CDR3, is DVKVTQSSRYLVKRTGEKVFLECVQDMDHENMFWYRQDPGLGLRLIYFSYDVKMKEKGDIPEGYSVSREKKERFSLILESASTNQTSMYLCASSLEAGANTDTQYFGPGTRLTVL.

As concerns this clone: The sample holds other DNA sequences that translate to the same CDR3. The chain combines TRBV6-5 with TRBJ2-4; maybe TRBD2 (6 bases). The germline CDR1 and CDR2 sequences are MNHEY and SVGAGI. Trimming took off 6 bases at V and 0 bases at J, with 9 bases between the two ends. This CDR3 is built from 14 residues. CDR3 DNA: TGTGCCAGCAGGCGGGATTTAGCCAAAAACATTCAGTACTTC. Translated, it gives CASRRDLAKNIQYF.

The V and J genes are TRBV27 and TRBJ1-2, with D perhaps matching TRBD1 (5 bases). V was shortened by 5 bases and J by 5 bases, with 12 bases between the two germline ends. CDR1 and CDR2 from the germline V gene are MNHEY and SMNVEV (reference sequence). This CDR3 has 13 residues. Here the CDR3 reads CASSPPGGYGYTF. CDR3 nucleotides: TGTGCCAGCAGTCCCCCTGGGGGGTATGGCTACACCTTC.

This clone was found a few times. The chain links TRBV7-8 to TRBJ2-1, with 8 bases lining up with TRBD2. Looked up from germline, CDR1 is SGHVS and CDR2 is FQNEAQ. The CDR3 runs to 14 residues. The J segment lost 6 bases and the V segment lost 5 bases, leaving 6 bases of the junction unmatched. Here the CDR3 reads CASSLQSGSNEQFF. CDR3 DNA: TGTGCCAGCAGCCTCCAAAGCGGGAGCAATGAGCAGTTCTTC.

CDR3 in amino acids: CASSHRNFEQYF. The CDR3 nucleotides are TGTGCCAGCAGCCACCGGAATTTCGAGCAGTACTTC. This chain uses TRBV3-1 (or the pseudogene TRBV3-2) with TRBJ2-7; D uncertain. This CDR3 region has 12 residues. The ends were cut back, 3 bases at V and 6 bases at J, with 9 bases in the middle. From germline, CDR1 is LGHDT and CDR2 YNNKEL (reference sequence).